This entry concerns a single T cell receptor beta chain. These data come from a study of blood T cell repertoires in COVID-19. In the study overall: T cells, B-cell-depleted T cells, or PBMCs provided the cDNA or gDNA that served as material.

In the source study's methods: Researchers report that nucleated cell counts were estimated from reference gene primer amplification. This table comes from immunoSEQ multiplex PCR, and its TCRdb copy is limited to in-frame clones, with some not included. V and J calls and clone size follow that table, whereas D and trimming were derived from the DNA. The data contain approximately 190,000 clones, around four fifths of them singletons. J lost 9 bases, V lost 3 bases, and 10 bases had no gene match. CDR3 size: 15 residues. The germline gives CDR1 SGHRS, CDR2 YFSETQ. The receptor comes from a human donor in a cohort sampled during active COVID-19. Input material: peripheral blood. The V and J genes are TRBV5-1 and TRBJ2-1; 9 positions agree with TRBD2. CDR3 sequence (DNA): TGCGCCAGCAGCTGGGGGCGGGAGGGCTTCGGTGAGCAGTTCTTC. Protein sequence: CASSWGREGFGEQFF. Full variable domain (rest looked up from reference TRBV5-1 and TRBJ2-1): KAGVTQTPRYLIKTRGQQVTLSCSPISGHRSVSWYQQTPGQGLQFLFEYFSETQRNKGNFPGRFSGRQFSNSRSEMNVSTLELGDSALYLCASSWGREGFGEQFFGPGTRLTVL.